The 32 T cell receptor beta chains reported below all come from one sample, sequenced in a study of blood T cell repertoires in COVID-19. Sequenced by immunoSEQ multiplex PCR; TCRdb stores in-frame clones only, minus some. Of 88,000 or so clones in the sample, approximately 85% were seen once. Sequencing used peripheral blood. These receptors originate from a man aged 55 to 70 with acute or convalescent COVID-19.

This chain joins TRBV7-2 and TRBJ2-7, with 9 bases aligning to TRBD1. This CDR3 has 14 residues. From germline, CDR1 is SGHTA and CDR2 FQGNSA. Losses at the gene ends were 3 bases for V and 4 bases for J; bases not matched to a gene: 4. The CDR3 DNA reads TGTGCCAGCAGCTTGGACAGGGGATATTACGAGCAGTACTTC. Protein product: CASSLDRGYYEQYF.

This rearrangement joins TRBV11-1 to TRBJ1-1, with D unresolved. This CDR3 is built from 14 residues. Trimming removed 1 base from V and 2 bases from J, with 8 bases in between. Germline CDR1 is SGHAT and CDR2 is FQDESV (reference sequence). In nucleotides, the CDR3 is TGTGCCAGCAGCTTAGGCGCGGTTAACACTGAAGCTTTCTTT. Its translation is CASSLGAVNTEAFF.

V gene TRBV10-2 combines with J gene TRBJ1-1, with D perhaps matching TRBD1 (6 bases). This CDR3 comprises 15 residues. V was shortened by 3 bases and J by 7 bases, with 18 bases between the two germline ends. The V gene's germline CDR1 is WSHSY and CDR2 SAAADI. The CDR3 reads CASSDSGGQFNEAFF. The CDR3 DNA is TGCGCCAGCAGTGACTCAGGAGGACAGTTCAATGAAGCTTTCTTT.

This clone was found a few times. V and J are TRBV5-1 and TRBJ1-1; weak D call: TRBD1 (5 bases). Germline loops: CDR1 SGHRS, CDR2 YFSETQ. The CDR3 length is 15 residues. The V and J ends lost 0 bases and 5 bases respectively, with 14 bases between them. CDR3 coding DNA: TGCGCCAGCAGCTTGGTCTCAGGGATGGGAACTGAAGCTTTCTTT. Protein sequence: CASSLVSGMGTEAFF.

This rearrangement joins TRBV9 to TRBJ2-2, with TRBD2 identical over 7 bases. Germline assignment: CDR1 SGDLS and CDR2 YYNGEE. This CDR3 region has 16 residues. V shed 0 bases and J 3 bases; nucleotides not matched to a gene: 5. The CDR3 reads CASSVGAGAYTGELFF. The CDR3 DNA follows: TGTGCCAGCAGCGTAGGGGCGGGAGCCTACACCGGGGAGCTGTTTTTT.

J is TRBJ1-4 and V is TRBV4-2, with D perhaps matching TRBD1 (6 bases). The V gene's germline CDR1 is LGHNA and CDR2 YNFKEQ. V was cut by 0 bases and J by 6 bases, with 11 bases left in between. CDR3 length equals 15 residues. The CDR3 protein is CASSQDPQGYEKLFF. CDR3 bases: TGTGCCAGCAGCCAAGATCCCCAGGGGTATGAAAAACTGTTTTTT.

V is TRBV5-1 and J is TRBJ2-2; 7 nucleotides line up with TRBD2. Germline assignment: CDR1 SGHRS and CDR2 YFSETQ. The V segment lost 1 base and the J segment 7 bases; nucleotides outside the gene matches: 7. This CDR3 is 15 amino acids long. CDR3 coding DNA: TGCGCCAGCAGCTTGTCTTCACGGGAGGACGGGGAGCTGTTTTTT. This encodes CASSLSSREDGELFF.

The chain employs TRBV19 and TRBJ2-1, with TRBD2 identical over 9 bases. The junction had 8 bases not matched to a gene; V was cut back by 5 bases and J by 3 bases. The germline V gene has CDR1 LNHDA and CDR2 SQIVND (reference sequence). The CDR3 spans 16 residues. CDR3 protein: CASSPWTSENYNEQFF. In nucleotides, the CDR3 is TGTGCCAGTAGTCCCTGGACTAGCGAAAACTACAATGAGCAGTTCTTC.

This clone occurred a few times. The V gene is TRBV7-8, the J gene TRBJ2-7; the D gene is possibly TRBD2 (5 bases). V was shortened by 6 bases and J by 6 bases, with 9 bases between the two germline ends. In germline, CDR1 is SGHVS, CDR2 FQNEAQ. This CDR3 has 11 amino acids. The CDR3 sequence: CASRVGGEQYF. The CDR3, as DNA: TGTGCCAGCAGGGTAGGAGGCGAGCAGTACTTC.

The rearrangement links TRBV6-1 to TRBJ1-3; 8 bases line up with TRBD1. The ends lost 0 bases at V and 3 bases at J; junction bases unmatched: 4. The CDR3 runs 16 residues. Germline CDR1 MNHNS, CDR2 SASEGT. Here the CDR3 reads CASSEAPDRGGNTIYF. The CDR3 DNA follows: TGTGCCAGCAGTGAAGCGCCAGACAGGGGTGGAAACACCATATATTTT.

The chain carries TRBV27 and TRBJ2-1; 12 positions agree with TRBD2. The CDR3 length is 16 residues. J was trimmed by 5 bases and V by 6 bases; bases with no gene match: 8. Germline V CDR1 and CDR2: MNHEY, SMNVEV (reference sequence). DNA for the CDR3: TGTGCCAGCAGAAGGGGAGGACTAGCGGGGAACAATGAGCAGTTCTTC. It yields the protein CASRRGGLAGNNEQFF.

This clone was counted once. The chain is built from TRBV19 and TRBJ2-4; 9 bases fit TRBD1. The germline gives CDR1 LNHDA, CDR2 SQIVND (reference sequence). The V gene end was trimmed by 3 bases and the J gene end by 12 bases; junction bases not matched to a gene: 6. The CDR3 contains 13 residues. The CDR3 loop reads CASSIRDREAQYF. CDR3 coding DNA: TGTGCCAGTAGTATTCGGGACAGGGAGGCTCAGTACTTC. The full variable domain, in which reference TRBV19 and TRBJ2-4 provide the parts outside the CDR3, is DGGITQSPKYLFRKEGQNVTLSCEQNLNHDAMYWYRQDPGQGLRLIYYSQIVNDFQKGDIAEGYSVSREKKESFPLTVTSAQKNPTAFYLCASSIRDREAQYFGAGTRLSVL.

The rearrangement uses TRBV12-3 or TRBV12-4 and TRBJ2-2; D gene uncertain. The length of the CDR3 is 12 residues. Trimming removed 5 bases from V and 4 bases from J, with 5 bases in between. The CDR3 sequence is CASSRSTGELFF. CDR3 nucleotides: TGTGCCAGCAGTCGGAGCACCGGGGAGCTGTTTTTT.

This chain joins TRBV7-2 and TRBJ2-3; perhaps TRBD2 as D (7 bases). Germline CDR1 and CDR2: SGHTA and FQGNSA. Trimming removed 5 bases at V and 2 bases at J, with 14 bases between. The CDR3 sequence is 15 residues long. DNA for the CDR3: TGTGCCAGCAGCCCCGGGGGGCCCTACACAGATACGCAGTATTTT. Translated: CASSPGGPYTDTQYF.

This sequence joins TRBV10-2 and TRBJ2-3; 11 bases agree with TRBD2. The length of the CDR3 is 18 residues. After removal of 2 bases from V and 0 bases from J, the junction contained 7 bases not matched to a gene. Per the germline V gene, CDR1 is WSHSY and CDR2 is SAAADI. The CDR3 here is CASSEPTSGDPSTDTQYF. The CDR3 DNA reads as TGCGCCAGCAGTGAGCCGACTAGCGGGGATCCTAGCACAGATACGCAGTATTTT.

The chain has TRBV19 and TRBJ1-5, with TRBD1 as a possible D gene (5 bases). Per the germline V gene, CDR1 is LNHDA and CDR2 is SQIVND (reference sequence). Trimming cost V 7 bases and J 4 bases, with 11 bases left between them. This CDR3 spans 13 amino acids. Here the CDR3 reads CASKRGGNQPQHF. Here the CDR3 DNA reads TGTGCCAGTAAAAGGGGTGGGAATCAGCCCCAGCATTTT.

This chain links TRBV19 with TRBJ2-6; TRBD1 matches 7 bases. The CDR3 spans 15 residues. The germline V gene has CDR1 LNHDA and CDR2 SQIVND (reference sequence). With V trimmed by 10 bases and J by 0 bases, 6 bases remained unmatched. CDR3: CATRQGLSGANVLTF. CDR3 nucleotides: TGTGCCACCCGACAGGGCCTCTCTGGGGCCAACGTCCTGACTTTC.

A few counts support this clone. This chain connects TRBV14 to TRBJ1-2; no firm D call. Germline loops: CDR1 SGHDN, CDR2 FVKESK. With 0 bases removed from V and 5 bases from J, the gap between germline ends came to 16 bases. The CDR3 sequence is 16 residues long. CDR3 region: CASSQEWAPRGYGYTF. CDR3 DNA: TGTGCCAGCAGCCAAGAATGGGCCCCTCGGGGATATGGCTACACCTTC.

V and J are TRBV5-4 and TRBJ2-7, with D possibly matching TRBD1 (5 bases). Germline V gene data show CDR1 as SGHNT and CDR2 as YYREEE (reference sequence). V was clipped by 0 bases and J by 3 bases, with 13 bases between them. The CDR3 is 15 residues long. CDR3: CASSLGGWGIYEQYF. The DNA for the CDR3 is TGTGCCAGCAGCTTGGGAGGCTGGGGCATCTACGAGCAGTACTTC.

The gene calls are TRBV7-9 and TRBJ1-4; 7 bases match TRBD1. Germline values: CDR1 SEHNR, CDR2 FQNEAQ (reference sequence). V lost 6 bases, J lost 7 bases, and 8 bases stayed unmatched. CDR3 length equals 14 residues. CDR3 coding DNA: TGTGCCAGCAGATCGGGACAGAACTCTGAAAAACTGTTTTTT. Translated: CASRSGQNSEKLFF. Full variable domain (missing parts from reference TRBV7-9 and TRBJ1-4): DTGVSQNPRHKITKRGQNVTFRCDPISEHNRLYWYRQTLGQGPEFLTYFQNEAQLEKSRLLSDRFSAERPKGSFSTLEIQRTEQGDSAMYLCASRSGQNSEKLFFGSGTQLSVL.

The gene calls are TRBV24-1 and TRBJ1-6; 7 positions agree with TRBD1. Per the germline V gene, CDR1 is KGHDR and CDR2 is SFDVKD. This CDR3 is 16 amino acids long. The V gene end was trimmed by 6 bases and the J gene end by 8 bases; junction bases not matched to a gene: 12. DNA of the CDR3: TGTGCCACCAGTTCCACCCCGACAGGGCTCTATTCACCCCTCCACTTT. It codes for CATSSTPTGLYSPLHF.

The V and J genes are TRBV13 and TRBJ1-3; 8 nucleotides line up with TRBD1. Trimming cost V 4 bases and J 3 bases; bases outside gene matches: 5. CDR3 length: 15 residues. Germline V lookup: CDR1 PRHDT, CDR2 FYEKMQ (reference sequence). The CDR3 region is CASSSTGGSGNTIYF. As DNA, the CDR3 is TGTGCCAGCAGCTCCACAGGGGGTAGTGGAAACACCATATATTTT.

This chain uses TRBV30 with TRBJ1-1; no reliable D call. The germline V gene has CDR1 GTSNPN and CDR2 SVGIG (reference sequence). Between the trimmed V and J ends, which lost 0 bases and 7 bases, there was a span of 12 bases. The CDR3 runs 13 residues. CDR3 protein: CAWSVEAAYEAFF. The CDR3 DNA is TGTGCCTGGAGTGTGGAGGCAGCGTATGAAGCTTTCTTT. Together with reference TRBV30 and TRBJ1-1, the CDR3 gives the full variable domain: SQTIHQWPATLVQPVGSPLSLECTVEGTSNPNLYWYRQAAGRGLQLLFYSVGIGQISSEVPQNLSASRPQDRQFILSSKKLLLSDSGFYLCAWSVEAAYEAFFGQGTRLTVV.

V is TRBV6-5 and J is TRBJ1-2; the match to TRBD1 covers 9 bases. The germline V gene encodes CDR1 MNHEY and CDR2 SVGAGI. J gave up 7 bases and V 7 bases, and 10 bases lay outside the gene matches. This CDR3 spans 14 amino acids. DNA of the CDR3: TGTGCCAGCACTAGGGACAGGGACTTGGGTGGCTACACCTTC. Translation: CASTRDRDLGGYTF.

CDR3 nucleotides: TGTGCCAGCAGCTGGGGTGACAGGGGGAACACTGAAGCTTTCTTT. It is translated as CASSWGDRGNTEAFF. V gene TRBV5-8 combines with J gene TRBJ1-1; 8 nucleotides line up with TRBD1. This CDR3 is built from 15 residues. Losses at the gene ends were 3 bases for V and 1 base for J; bases not matched to a gene: 5. Germline CDR1 is SGHTS and CDR2 is YDEGEE.

The count of this clone is one. The rearrangement joins TRBV30 to TRBJ2-5, with TRBD2 as a possible D gene (6 bases). CDR1 GTSNPN and CDR2 SVGIG come from the germline V gene (reference sequence). The CDR3 consists of 14 residues. Trimming cost V 0 bases and J 5 bases, with 13 bases left between them. The CDR3 sequence is CAWSVLDGGETQYF. CDR3 nucleotide sequence: TGTGCCTGGAGTGTACTAGATGGGGGGGAGACCCAGTACTTC.

This clone has a single count. V is TRBV7-9 and J is TRBJ2-1, with D uncertain. The CDR3 sequence is 12 residues long. CDR1 SEHNR and CDR2 FQNEAQ come from the germline V gene (reference sequence). The germline V and J ends were trimmed by 4 bases and 3 bases, with 4 bases remaining between them. The CDR3, as DNA: TGTGCCAGCAGCTCCATCTACAATGAGCAGTTCTTC. Protein: CASSSIYNEQFF.

This chain connects TRBV3-1 (or the pseudogene TRBV3-2) to TRBJ2-7; D is perhaps TRBD1 (6 bases). Germline CDR1 is LGHDT and CDR2 is YNNKEL (reference sequence). Between the trimmed V and J ends, which lost 3 bases and 9 bases, there was a span of 15 bases. The CDR3 has 13 amino acids. The CDR3 loop is CASSHHPTGRQYF. The CDR3 DNA reads TGTGCCAGCAGCCACCACCCAACAGGGCGGCAGTACTTC.

The genes are TRBV10-2 and TRBJ1-1; 7 positions match TRBD1. Germline V lookup: CDR1 WSHSY, CDR2 SAAADI. Trimming cost V 6 bases and J 1 base; bases outside gene matches: 5. This CDR3 comprises 14 residues. As DNA, the CDR3 is TGCGCCAGCAGACACAGGGGCGGGAACACTGAAGCTTTCTTT. It codes for CASRHRGGNTEAFF.

V is TRBV5-1 and J is TRBJ2-1; 9 nucleotides agree with TRBD2. The germline CDR1 and CDR2 sequences are SGHRS and YFSETQ. The CDR3 is 14 amino acids. V was pared by 4 bases and J by 7 bases, with 6 bases of the junction left unmatched. CDR3 DNA: TGCGCCAGCAGCCCGAGGGCGGGAGGGAATGAGCAGTTCTTC. Translation: CASSPRAGGNEQFF.

The chain couples TRBV5-1 to TRBJ2-7; TRBD1 agrees at 10 bases. Trimming removed 5 bases from V and 5 bases from J; junction bases left unmatched: 4. The CDR3 spans 13 residues. Per germline, CDR1 SGHRS and CDR2 YFSETQ. The CDR3 DNA is TGCGCCAGCAGACGGGACAGGGGCCACGAGCAGTACTTC. Encoded protein: CASRRDRGHEQYF.

In its sample, this clone was seen a few times. This sequence joins TRBV2 and TRBJ2-7; 7 bases line up with TRBD1. Germline V lookup: CDR1 SNHLY, CDR2 FYNNEI. V lost 5 bases and J lost 6; bases outside the gene matches: 4. The CDR3 is 12 amino acids. CDR3 coding DNA: TGTGCCAGCAGTCTGACAGGGCGCGAGCAGTACTTC. It specifies CASSLTGREQYF.